This T cell receptor (beta chain) came from a study of neurological immune-mediated disorders. V shed 2 bases and J shed 2 bases, with 10 bases lying between them. CDR1 is MNHEY and CDR2 is SVGAGI in the germline V gene. The CDR3 is made up of 14 amino acids. Via MiXCR, TCRdb re-called the 5' RACE reads, giving one row per CDR3 protein. The sample records 20,000 to 30,000 distinct CDR3 sequences, around 15% being singletons. Ten or more counts support this clonotype. This sequence joins TRBV6-5 and TRBJ2-7; D is perhaps TRBD1 (5 bases). The receptor was isolated from a middle-aged woman with HTLV-1-associated myelopathy (HAM/TSP). The sample was PBMCs. Written as DNA, the CDR3 is TGTGCCAGCAGTTACCGGACACAGGCCTACGAGCAGTACTTC. The encoded protein is CASSYRTQAYEQYF.